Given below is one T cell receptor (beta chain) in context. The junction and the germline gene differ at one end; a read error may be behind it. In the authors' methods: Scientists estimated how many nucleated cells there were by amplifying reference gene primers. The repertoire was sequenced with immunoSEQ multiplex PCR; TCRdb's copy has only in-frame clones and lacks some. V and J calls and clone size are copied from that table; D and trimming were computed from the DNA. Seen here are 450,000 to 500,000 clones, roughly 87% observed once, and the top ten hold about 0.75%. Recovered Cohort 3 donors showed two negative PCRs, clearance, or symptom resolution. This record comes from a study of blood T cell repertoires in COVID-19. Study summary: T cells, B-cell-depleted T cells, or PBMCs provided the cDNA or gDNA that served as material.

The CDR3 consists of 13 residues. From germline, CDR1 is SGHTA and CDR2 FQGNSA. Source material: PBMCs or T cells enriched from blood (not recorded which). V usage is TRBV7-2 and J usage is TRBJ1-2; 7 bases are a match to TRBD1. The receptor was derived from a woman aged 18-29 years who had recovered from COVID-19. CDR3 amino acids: CASTLGGNYGYTF. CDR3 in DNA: TGTGCCAGCACCTTAGGGGGCAACTATGGCTACACCTTC.